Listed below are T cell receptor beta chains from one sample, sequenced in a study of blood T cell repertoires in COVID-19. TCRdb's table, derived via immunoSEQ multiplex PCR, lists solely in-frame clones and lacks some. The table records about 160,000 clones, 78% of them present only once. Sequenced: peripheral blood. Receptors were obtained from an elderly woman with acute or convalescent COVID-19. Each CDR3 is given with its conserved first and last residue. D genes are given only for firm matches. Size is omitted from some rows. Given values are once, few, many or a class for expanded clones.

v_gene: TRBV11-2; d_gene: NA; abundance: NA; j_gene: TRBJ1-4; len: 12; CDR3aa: CASSFNGEKLFF; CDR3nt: TGTGCCAGCAGCTTTAACGGTGAAAAACTGTTTTTT
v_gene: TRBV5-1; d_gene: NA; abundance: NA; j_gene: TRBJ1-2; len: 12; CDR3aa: CASSLDSGGYTF; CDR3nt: TGCGCCAGCAGCCTGGACAGTGGAGGCTACACCTTC
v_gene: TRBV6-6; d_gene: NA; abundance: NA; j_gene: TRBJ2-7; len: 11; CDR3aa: CASSDSYEQYF; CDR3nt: TGTGCCAGCAGTGATAGCTACGAGCAGTACTTC
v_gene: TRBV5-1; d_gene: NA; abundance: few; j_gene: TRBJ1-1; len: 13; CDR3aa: CASSFGGPAEAFF; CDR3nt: TGCGCCAGCAGCTTTGGGGGCCCCGCTGAAGCTTTCTTT
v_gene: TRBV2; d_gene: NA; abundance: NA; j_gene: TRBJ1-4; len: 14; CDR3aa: CASRTQSANEKLFF; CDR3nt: TGTGCCAGCAGGACACAGTCCGCTAATGAAAAACTGTTTTTT
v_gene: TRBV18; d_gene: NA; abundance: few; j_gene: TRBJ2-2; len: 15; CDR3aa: CASSPGDILTGELFF; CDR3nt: TGTGCCAGCTCACCCGGGGACATACTCACCGGGGAGCTGTTTTTT
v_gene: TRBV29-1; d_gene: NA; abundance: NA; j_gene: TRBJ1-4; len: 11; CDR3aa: CSVRTNEKLFF; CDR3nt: TGCAGCGTGCGGACAAATGAAAAACTGTTTTTT
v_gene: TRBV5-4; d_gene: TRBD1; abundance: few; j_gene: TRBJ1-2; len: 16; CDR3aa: CASRLGFGTAIYGYTF; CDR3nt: TGTGCCAGCAGATTGGGCTTCGGGACAGCCATCTATGGCTACACCTTC
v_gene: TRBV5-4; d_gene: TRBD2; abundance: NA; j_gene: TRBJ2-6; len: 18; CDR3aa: CASSLGQGGGSGANVLTF; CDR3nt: TGTGCCAGCAGCTTGGGCCAGGGCGGGGGCTCTGGGGCCAACGTCCTGACTTTC
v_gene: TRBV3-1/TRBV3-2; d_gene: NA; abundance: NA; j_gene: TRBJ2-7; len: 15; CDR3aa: CASSQDLAAVYEQYF; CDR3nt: TGTGCCAGCAGCCAAGACCTAGCAGCCGTTTACGAGCAGTACTTC
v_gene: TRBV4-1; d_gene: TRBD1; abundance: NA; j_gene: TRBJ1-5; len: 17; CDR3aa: CASSQDGQGVFNQPQHF; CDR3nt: TGCGCCAGCAGCCAAGATGGCCAGGGGGTGTTCAATCAGCCCCAGCATTTT
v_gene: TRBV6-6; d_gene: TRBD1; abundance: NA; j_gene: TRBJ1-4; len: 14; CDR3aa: CASSIDRGSDKLFF; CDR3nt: TGTGCCAGCAGTATAGACAGGGGATCCGACAAACTGTTTTTT
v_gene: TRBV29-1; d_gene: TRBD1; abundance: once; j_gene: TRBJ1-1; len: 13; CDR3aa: CSVRWDRVPEAFF; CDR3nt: TGCAGCGTTAGATGGGACAGGGTCCCTGAAGCTTTCTTT
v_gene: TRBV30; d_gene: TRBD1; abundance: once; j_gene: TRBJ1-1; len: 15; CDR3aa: CAWSRYGTENTEAFF; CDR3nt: TGTGCCTGGAGTCGCTACGGGACAGAGAACACTGAAGCTTTCTTT
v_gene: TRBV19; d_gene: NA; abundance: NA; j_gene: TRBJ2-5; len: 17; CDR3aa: CASSIGARRKSGEAQYF; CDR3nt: TGTGCCAGTAGTATAGGGGCTCGACGCAAGTCGGGAGAGGCCCAGTACTTC
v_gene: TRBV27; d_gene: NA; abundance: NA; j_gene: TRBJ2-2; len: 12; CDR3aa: CASRQNTGELFF; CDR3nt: TGTGCCAGCAGACAAAACACCGGGGAGCTGTTTTTT
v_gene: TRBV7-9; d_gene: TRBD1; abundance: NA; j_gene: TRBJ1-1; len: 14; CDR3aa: CASSPEGAYTEAFF; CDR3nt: TGTGCCAGCAGCCCCGAGGGGGCCTACACTGAAGCTTTCTTT
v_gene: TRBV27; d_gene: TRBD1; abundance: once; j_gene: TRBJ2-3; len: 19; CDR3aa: CASSLYSPLDRVITDTQYF; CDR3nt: TGTGCCAGCAGTTTATACTCGCCCCTCGACAGGGTTATAACAGATACGCAGTATTTT
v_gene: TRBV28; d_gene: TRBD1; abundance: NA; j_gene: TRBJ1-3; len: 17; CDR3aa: CASSLINLQGSGNTIYF; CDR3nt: TGTGCCAGCAGTTTAATAAACCTACAGGGGTCTGGAAACACCATATATTTT
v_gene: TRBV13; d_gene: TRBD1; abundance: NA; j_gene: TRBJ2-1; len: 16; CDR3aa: CASSLAGTGGYNEQFF; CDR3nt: TGTGCCAGCAGCTTAGCGGGAACAGGGGGCTACAATGAGCAGTTCTTC
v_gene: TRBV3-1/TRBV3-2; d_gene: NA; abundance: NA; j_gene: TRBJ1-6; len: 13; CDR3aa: CASSRQLNSPLHF; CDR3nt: TGTGCCAGCAGCCGACAGCTTAATTCACCCCTCCACTTT
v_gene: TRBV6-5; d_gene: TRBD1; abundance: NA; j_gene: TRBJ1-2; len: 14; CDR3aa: CASTGGQGDYGYTF; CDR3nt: TGTGCCAGCACAGGGGGACAGGGAGACTATGGCTACACCTTC
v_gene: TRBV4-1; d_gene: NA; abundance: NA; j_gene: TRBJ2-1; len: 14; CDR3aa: CASSHHGEYNEQFF; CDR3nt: TGCGCCAGCAGCCATCACGGAGAGTACAATGAGCAGTTCTTC
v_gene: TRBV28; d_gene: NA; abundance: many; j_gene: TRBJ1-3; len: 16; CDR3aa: CASSPTGQVSGNTIYF; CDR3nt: TGTGCCAGCAGTCCGACGGGACAAGTCTCTGGAAACACCATATATTTT
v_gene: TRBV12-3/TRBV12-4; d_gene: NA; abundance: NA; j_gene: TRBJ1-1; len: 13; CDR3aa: CASSLLVGSEAFF; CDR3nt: TGTGCCAGCAGTCTTCTTGTGGGCTCTGAAGCTTTCTTT
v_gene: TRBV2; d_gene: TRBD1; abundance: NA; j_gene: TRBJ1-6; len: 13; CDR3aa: CASTGQTQAALHF; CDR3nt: TGTGCCAGCACGGGACAGACCCAGGCGGCCCTCCACTTT
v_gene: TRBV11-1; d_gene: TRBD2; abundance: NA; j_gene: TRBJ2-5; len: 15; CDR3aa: CASSLAGGVGETQYF; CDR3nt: TGTGCCAGCAGCTTAGCGGGAGGGGTCGGAGAGACCCAGTACTTC
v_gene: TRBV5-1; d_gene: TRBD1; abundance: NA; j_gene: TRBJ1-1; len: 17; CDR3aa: CASSYYPGQAMNTEAFF; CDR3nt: TGCGCCAGCAGCTATTATCCGGGACAGGCGATGAACACTGAAGCTTTCTTT
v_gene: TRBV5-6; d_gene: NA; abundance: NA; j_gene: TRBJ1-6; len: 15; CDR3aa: CASSSAGKTNSPLHF; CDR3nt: TGTGCCAGCAGCTCCGCAGGGAAGACTAATTCACCCCTCCACTTT
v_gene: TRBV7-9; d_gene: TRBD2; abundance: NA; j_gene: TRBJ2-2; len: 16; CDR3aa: CASRRSGGPNTGELFF; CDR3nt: TGTGCCAGTCGTCGTAGCGGGGGCCCCAACACCGGGGAGCTGTTTTTT
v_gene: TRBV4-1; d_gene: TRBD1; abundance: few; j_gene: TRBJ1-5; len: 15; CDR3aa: CASSSQTGLGQPQHF; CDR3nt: TGCGCCAGCAGCAGCCAGACAGGGTTGGGTCAGCCCCAGCATTTT
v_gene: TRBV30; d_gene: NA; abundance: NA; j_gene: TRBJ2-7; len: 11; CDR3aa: CAGDVRSTWHF; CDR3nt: TGTGCCGGCGATGTCCGATCGACATGGCACTTC
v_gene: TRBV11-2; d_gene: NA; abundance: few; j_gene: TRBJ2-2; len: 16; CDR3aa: CASSLGGGFNTGELFF; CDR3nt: TGTGCCAGCAGCTTGGGAGGGGGGTTCAACACCGGGGAGCTGTTTTTT
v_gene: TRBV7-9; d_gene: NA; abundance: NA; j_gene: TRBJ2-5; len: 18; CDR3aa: CASSPLAGIGVTQETQYF; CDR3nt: TGTGCCAGCAGCCCTCTAGCTGGAATAGGTGTGACCCAAGAGACCCAGTACTTC
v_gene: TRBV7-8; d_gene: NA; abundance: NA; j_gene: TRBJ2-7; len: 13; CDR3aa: CASSPSRDIEQYF; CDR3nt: TGTGCCAGCAGCCCCAGCCGGGACATTGAGCAGTACTTC
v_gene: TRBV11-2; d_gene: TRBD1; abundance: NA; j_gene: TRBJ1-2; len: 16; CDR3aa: CASSLAGQGAGYGYTF; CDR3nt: TGTGCCAGCAGCTTAGCCGGACAGGGGGCGGGCTATGGCTACACCTTC
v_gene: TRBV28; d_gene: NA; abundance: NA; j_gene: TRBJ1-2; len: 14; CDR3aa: CASSLLTVFYGYTF; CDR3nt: TGTGCCAGCAGTTTATTAACAGTTTTCTATGGCTACACCTTC
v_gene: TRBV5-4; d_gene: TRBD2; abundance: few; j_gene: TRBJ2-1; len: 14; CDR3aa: CASRRTSGGNEQFF; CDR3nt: TGTGCCAGCAGACGGACTAGCGGGGGCAATGAGCAGTTCTTC
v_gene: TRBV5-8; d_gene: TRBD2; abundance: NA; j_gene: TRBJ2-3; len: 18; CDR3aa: CASSLATSGGGSTDTQYF; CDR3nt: TGTGCCAGCAGCTTGGCGACTAGCGGGGGGGGCTCCACAGATACGCAGTATTTT
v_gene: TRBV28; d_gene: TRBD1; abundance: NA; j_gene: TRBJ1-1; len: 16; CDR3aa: CASRFLTGGREAEAFF; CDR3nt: TGTGCCAGCAGATTCCTGACAGGGGGTAGGGAGGCTGAAGCTTTCTTT
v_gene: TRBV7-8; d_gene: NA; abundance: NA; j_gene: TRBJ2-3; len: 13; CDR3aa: CASSFGFTDTQYF; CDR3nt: TGTGCCAGCAGCTTTGGCTTCACAGATACGCAGTATTTT
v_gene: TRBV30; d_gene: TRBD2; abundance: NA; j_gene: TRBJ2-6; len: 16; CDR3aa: CAGTSGGSSGANVLTF; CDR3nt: TGTGCCGGTACCAGCGGGGGGAGCTCTGGGGCCAACGTCCTGACTTTC
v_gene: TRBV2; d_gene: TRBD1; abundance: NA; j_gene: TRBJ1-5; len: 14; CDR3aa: CASTGTGGPQPQHF; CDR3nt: TGTGCCAGCACTGGGACAGGGGGTCCGCAGCCCCAGCATTTT
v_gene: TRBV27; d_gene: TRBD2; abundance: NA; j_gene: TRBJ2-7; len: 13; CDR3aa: CASRASGTYEQYF; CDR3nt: TGTGCCAGCAGGGCTAGCGGTACCTACGAGCAGTACTTC
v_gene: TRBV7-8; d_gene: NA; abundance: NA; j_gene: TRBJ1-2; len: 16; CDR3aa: CASSLGRRRGSGGYTF; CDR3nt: TGTGCCAGCAGCTTAGGCCGAAGACGGGGGTCGGGAGGCTACACCTTC
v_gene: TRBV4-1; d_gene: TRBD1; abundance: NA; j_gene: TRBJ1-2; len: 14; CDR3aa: CASSQRTGGYGYTF; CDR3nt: TGCGCCAGCAGCCAAAGGACAGGAGGGTATGGCTACACCTTC
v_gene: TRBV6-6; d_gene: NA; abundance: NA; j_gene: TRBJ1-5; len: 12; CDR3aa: CASSTPVQPQHF; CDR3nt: TGTGCCAGCAGTACTCCCGTCCAGCCCCAGCATTTT
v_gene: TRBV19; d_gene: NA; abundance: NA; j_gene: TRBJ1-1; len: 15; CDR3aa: CASSMSGKRNTEAFF; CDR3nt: TGTGCCAGTAGTATGTCTGGCAAACGGAACACTGAAGCTTTCTTT